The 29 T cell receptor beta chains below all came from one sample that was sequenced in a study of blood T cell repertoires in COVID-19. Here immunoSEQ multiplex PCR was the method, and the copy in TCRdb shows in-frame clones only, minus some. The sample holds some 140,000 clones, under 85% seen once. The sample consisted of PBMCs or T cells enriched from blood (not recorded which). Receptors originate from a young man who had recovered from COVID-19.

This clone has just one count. CDR3 sequence: CASSTAPGFYGYTF. In DNA form, the CDR3 reads TGTGCCAGCAGTACAGCCCCAGGGTTTTATGGCTACACCTTC. V gene TRBV6-5 combines with J gene TRBJ1-2, with D possibly being TRBD1 (5 bases). From germline, CDR1 is MNHEY and CDR2 SVGAGI. The V gene lost 5 bases and the J gene lost 5 bases, with 15 bases spanning the gap. This CDR3 region has 14 residues.

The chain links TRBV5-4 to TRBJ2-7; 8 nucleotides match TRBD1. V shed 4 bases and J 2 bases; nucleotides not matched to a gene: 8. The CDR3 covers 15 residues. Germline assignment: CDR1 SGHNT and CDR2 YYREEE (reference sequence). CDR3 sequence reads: CASSKSGGFTYEQYF. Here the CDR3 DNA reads TGTGCCAGCAGCAAATCAGGGGGCTTCACCTACGAGCAGTACTTC.

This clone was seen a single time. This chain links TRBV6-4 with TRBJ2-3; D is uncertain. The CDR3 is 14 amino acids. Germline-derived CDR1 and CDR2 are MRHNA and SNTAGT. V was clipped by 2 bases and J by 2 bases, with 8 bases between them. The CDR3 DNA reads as TGTGCCAGCAGTGACGGGCAGGACACAGATACGCAGTATTTT. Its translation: CASSDGQDTDTQYF.

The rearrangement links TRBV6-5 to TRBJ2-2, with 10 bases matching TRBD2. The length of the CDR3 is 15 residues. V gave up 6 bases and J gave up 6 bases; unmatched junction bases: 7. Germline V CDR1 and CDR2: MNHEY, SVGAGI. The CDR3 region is CASRGVAGGPGELFF. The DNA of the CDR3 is TGTGCCAGCAGAGGGGTAGCGGGGGGCCCCGGGGAGCTGTTTTTT.

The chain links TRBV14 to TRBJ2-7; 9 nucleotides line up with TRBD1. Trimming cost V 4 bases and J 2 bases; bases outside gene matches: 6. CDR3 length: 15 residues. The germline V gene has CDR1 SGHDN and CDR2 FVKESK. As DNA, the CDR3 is TGTGCCAGCAGCCCACCCGGGACAGGGCCCTACGAGCAGTACTTC. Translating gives CASSPPGTGPYEQYF.

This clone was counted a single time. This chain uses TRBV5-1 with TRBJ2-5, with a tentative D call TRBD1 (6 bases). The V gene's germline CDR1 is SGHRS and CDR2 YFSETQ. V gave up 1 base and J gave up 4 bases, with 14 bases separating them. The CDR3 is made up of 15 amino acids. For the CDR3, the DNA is TGCGCCAGCAGCTTGACAGGGCGATCGGTAGAGACCCAGTACTTC. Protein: CASSLTGRSVETQYF.

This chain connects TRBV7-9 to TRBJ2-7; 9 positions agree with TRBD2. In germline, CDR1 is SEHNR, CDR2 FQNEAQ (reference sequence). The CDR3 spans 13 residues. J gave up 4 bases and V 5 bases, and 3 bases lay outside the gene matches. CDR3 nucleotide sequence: TGTGCCAGCAGCACGACTAGCGGATACGAGCAGTACTTC. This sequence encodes CASSTTSGYEQYF.

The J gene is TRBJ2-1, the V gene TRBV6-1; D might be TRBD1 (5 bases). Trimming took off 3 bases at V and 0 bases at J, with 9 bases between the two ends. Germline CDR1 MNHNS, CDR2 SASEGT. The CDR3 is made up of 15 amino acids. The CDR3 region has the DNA TGTGCCAGCAGTGATAGACAGAGCTCCTACAATGAGCAGTTCTTC. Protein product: CASSDRQSSYNEQFF.

The CDR3 region is CASSQSRSSYNEQFF. CDR3 DNA sequence: TGCGCCAGCAGTCAATCTAGAAGTTCCTACAATGAGCAGTTCTTC. The genes are TRBV23-1 and TRBJ2-1; D unresolved. TRBV23-1 is an ORF for which the function is uncertain. Between the trimmed V and J ends, which lost 0 bases and 1 base, there was a span of 7 bases. CDR3 length: 15 amino acids.

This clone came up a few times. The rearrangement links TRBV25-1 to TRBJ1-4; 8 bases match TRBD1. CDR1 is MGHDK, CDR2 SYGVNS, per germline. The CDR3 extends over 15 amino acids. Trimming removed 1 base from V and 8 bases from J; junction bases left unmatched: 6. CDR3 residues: CASSEWRTGPEKLFF. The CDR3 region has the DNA TGTGCCAGCAGTGAATGGAGGACAGGGCCAGAAAAACTGTTTTTT.

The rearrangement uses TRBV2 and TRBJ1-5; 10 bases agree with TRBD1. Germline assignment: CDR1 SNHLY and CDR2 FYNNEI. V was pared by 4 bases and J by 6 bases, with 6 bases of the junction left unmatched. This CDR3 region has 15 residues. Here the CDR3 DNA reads TGTGCCAGCAGTGGGGGGACAGGGGCCGCTCAGCCCCAGCATTTT. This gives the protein CASSGGTGAAQPQHF.

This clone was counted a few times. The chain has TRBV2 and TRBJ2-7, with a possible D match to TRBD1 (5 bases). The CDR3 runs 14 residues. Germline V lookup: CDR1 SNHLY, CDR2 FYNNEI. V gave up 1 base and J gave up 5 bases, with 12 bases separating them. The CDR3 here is CASSEGFGADEQYV. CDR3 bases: TGTGCCAGCAGTGAAGGGTTTGGGGCGGACGAGCAGTACGTC.

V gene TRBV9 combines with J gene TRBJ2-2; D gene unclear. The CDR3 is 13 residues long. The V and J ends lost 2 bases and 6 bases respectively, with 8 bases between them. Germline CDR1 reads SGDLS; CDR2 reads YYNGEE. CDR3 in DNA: TGTGCCAGCAGCGTTCCCCCAGCCGGGGAGCTGTTTTTT. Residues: CASSVPPAGELFF.

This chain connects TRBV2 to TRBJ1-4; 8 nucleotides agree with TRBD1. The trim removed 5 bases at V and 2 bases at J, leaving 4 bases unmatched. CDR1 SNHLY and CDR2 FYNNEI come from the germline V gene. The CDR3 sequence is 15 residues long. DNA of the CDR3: TGTGCCAGCAGTAGACAGGGGTTGACTAATGAAAAACTGTTTTTT. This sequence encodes CASSRQGLTNEKLFF.

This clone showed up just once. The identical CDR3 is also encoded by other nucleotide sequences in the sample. CDR3 coding DNA: TGTGCCTGGATATCCAGGGGCTCCTACAATGAGCAGTTCTTC. Amino acids: CAWISRGSYNEQFF. The chain employs TRBV30 and TRBJ2-1, with D possibly TRBD1 on 6 matching bases. The CDR3 runs to 14 residues. The ends were cut back, 4 bases at V and 0 bases at J, with 10 bases in the middle. CDR1 is GTSNPN, CDR2 SVGIG, per germline (reference sequence).

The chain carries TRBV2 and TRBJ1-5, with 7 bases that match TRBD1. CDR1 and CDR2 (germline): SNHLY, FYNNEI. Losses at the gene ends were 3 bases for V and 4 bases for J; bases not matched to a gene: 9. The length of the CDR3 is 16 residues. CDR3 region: CASSEFGGGLNQPQHF. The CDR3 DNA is TGTGCCAGCAGTGAGTTCGGAGGGGGCTTGAATCAGCCCCAGCATTTT.

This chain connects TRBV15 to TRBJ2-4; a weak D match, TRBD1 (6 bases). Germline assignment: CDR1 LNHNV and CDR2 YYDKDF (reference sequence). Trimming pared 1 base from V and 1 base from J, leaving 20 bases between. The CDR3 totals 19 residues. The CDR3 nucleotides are TGTGCCACCAGCAGAGCCCAGGACAGAATAAATGTTGCCAAAAACATTCAGTACTTC. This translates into CATSRAQDRINVAKNIQYF.

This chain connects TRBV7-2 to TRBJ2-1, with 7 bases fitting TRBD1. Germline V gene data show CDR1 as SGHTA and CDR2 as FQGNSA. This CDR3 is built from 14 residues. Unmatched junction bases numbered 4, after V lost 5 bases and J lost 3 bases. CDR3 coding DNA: TGTGCCAGCAGCAACGGACAGGTCTACAATGAGCAGTTCTTC. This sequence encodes CASSNGQVYNEQFF. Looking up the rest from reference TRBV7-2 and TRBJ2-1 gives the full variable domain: GAGVSQSPSNKVTEKGKDVELRCDPISGHTALYWYRQSLGQGLEFLIYFQGNSAPDKSGLPSDRFSAERTGGSVSTLTIQRTQQEDSAVYLCASSNGQVYNEQFFGPGTRLTVL.

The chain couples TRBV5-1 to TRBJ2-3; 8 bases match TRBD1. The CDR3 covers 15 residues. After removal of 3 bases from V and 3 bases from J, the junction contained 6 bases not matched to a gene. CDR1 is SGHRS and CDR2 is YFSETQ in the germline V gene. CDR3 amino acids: CASSSPDRETDTQYF. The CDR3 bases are TGCGCCAGCAGCTCGCCGGACAGGGAGACAGATACGCAGTATTTT.

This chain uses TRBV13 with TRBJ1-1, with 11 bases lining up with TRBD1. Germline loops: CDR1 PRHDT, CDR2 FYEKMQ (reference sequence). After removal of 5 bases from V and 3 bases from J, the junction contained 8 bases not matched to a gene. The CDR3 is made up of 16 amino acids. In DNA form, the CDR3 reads TGTGCCAGCAGCCTGGACAGGGGGCTCTGGGACACTGAAGCTTTCTTT. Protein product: CASSLDRGLWDTEAFF.

CDR3 amino acids: CASSSRQGALNGYTF. CDR3 sequence (DNA): TGTGCCAGCAGCTCGAGACAGGGGGCTCTGAATGGCTACACCTTC. The chain uses TRBV7-2 and TRBJ1-2; TRBD1 aligns across 10 bases. This CDR3 region has 15 residues. The ends lost 4 bases at V and 6 bases at J; junction bases unmatched: 8. CDR1 is SGHTA and CDR2 is FQGNSA in the germline V gene.

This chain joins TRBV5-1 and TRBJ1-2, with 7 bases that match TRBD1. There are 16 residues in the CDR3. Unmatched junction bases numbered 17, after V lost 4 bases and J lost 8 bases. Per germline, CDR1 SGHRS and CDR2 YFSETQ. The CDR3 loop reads CASSTGTVVDPWGYTF. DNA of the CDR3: TGCGCCAGCAGCACCGGGACAGTTGTGGATCCCTGGGGCTACACCTTC.

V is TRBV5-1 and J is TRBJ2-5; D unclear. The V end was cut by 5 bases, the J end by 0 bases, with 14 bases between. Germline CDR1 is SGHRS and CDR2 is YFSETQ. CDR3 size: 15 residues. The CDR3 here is CASSSAPGNQETQYF. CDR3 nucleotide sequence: TGCGCCAGCAGTTCCGCCCCGGGTAACCAAGAGACCCAGTACTTC.

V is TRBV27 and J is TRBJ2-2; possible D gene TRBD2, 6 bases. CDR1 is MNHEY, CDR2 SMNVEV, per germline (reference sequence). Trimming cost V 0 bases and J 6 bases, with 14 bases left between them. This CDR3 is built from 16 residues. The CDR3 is CASSLSWGEKAGELFF. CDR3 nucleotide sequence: TGTGCCAGCAGTTTATCGTGGGGGGAGAAAGCCGGGGAGCTGTTTTTT.

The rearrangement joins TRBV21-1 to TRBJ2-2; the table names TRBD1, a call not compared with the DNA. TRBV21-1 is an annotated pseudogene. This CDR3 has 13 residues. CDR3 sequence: CASSQRQTGELFF. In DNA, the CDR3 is TGTGCCAGCAGCCAAAGACAGACCGGGGAGCTGTTTTTT.

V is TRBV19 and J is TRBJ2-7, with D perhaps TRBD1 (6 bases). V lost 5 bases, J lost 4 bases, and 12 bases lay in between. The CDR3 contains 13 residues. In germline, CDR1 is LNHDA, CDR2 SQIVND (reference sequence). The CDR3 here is CASSLQGMYEQYF. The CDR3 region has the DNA TGTGCCAGTAGTTTACAGGGAATGTACGAGCAGTACTTC.

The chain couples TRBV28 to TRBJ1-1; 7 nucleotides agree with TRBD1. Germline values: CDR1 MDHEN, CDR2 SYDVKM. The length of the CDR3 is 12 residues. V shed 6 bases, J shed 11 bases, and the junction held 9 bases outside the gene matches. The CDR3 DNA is TGTGCCAGCAGGGAGAGGGGGCTGAATGCTTTCTTT. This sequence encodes CASRERGLNAFF. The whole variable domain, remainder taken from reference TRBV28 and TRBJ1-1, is DVKVTQSSRYLVKRTGEKVFLECVQDMDHENMFWYRQDPGLGLRLIYFSYDVKMKEKGDIPEGYSVSREKKERFSLILESASTNQTSMYLCASRERGLNAFFGQGTRLTVV.

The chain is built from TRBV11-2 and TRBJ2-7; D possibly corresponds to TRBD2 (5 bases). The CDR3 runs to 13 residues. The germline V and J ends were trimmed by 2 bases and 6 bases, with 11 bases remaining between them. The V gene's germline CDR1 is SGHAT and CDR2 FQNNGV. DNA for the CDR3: TGTGCCAGCAGCTTATCGAGGGATCTCGAGCAGTACTTC. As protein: CASSLSRDLEQYF.

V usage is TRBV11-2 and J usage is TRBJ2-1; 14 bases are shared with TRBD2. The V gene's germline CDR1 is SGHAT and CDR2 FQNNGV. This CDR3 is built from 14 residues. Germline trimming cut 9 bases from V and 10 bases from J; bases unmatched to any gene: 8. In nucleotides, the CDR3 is TGTGCCAGTGGACTAGCGGGGGGACGGTGGGAGCAGTTCTTC. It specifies CASGLAGGRWEQFF. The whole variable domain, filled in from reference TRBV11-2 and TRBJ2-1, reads EAGVAQSPRYKIIEKRQSVAFWCNPISGHATLYWYQQILGQGPKLLIQFQNNGVVDDSQLPKDRFSAERLKGVDSTLKIQPAKLEDSAVYLCASGLAGGRWEQFFGPGTRLTVL.